This record covers a single T cell receptor (beta chain). As yet, its antigen is unknown. The data are from a study of T cell responses to AZD1222 COVID-19 vaccine. Assay used: immunoSEQ multiplex PCR; TCRdb lists only in-frame clones, some missing. The repertoire holds 100,000 to 150,000 clones, with approximately 91% as singletons. The germline V gene encodes CDR1 LGHDT and CDR2 YNNKEL (reference sequence). V lost 4 bases and J 3 bases, leaving 13 bases between the germline ends. The CDR3 length is 14 residues. Findings and limits, study-wide: Clonal diversity was possibly underestimated, and the donors were mostly white British, with more females. Recipients of two AZD1222 doses showed rising Spike-specific TCR breadth and depth.

The chain employs TRBV3-1 (or the pseudogene TRBV3-2) and TRBJ2-7, with a tentative D call TRBD2 (6 bases). The specimen was peripheral blood, collected 28 days after the second AZD1222 dose. The TCR originated in an adult who received the AZD1222 COVID-19 vaccine. The CDR3 loop reads CASSLNSGFYEQYF. Written as DNA, the CDR3 is TGTGCCAGCAGCCTAAATAGCGGATTCTACGAGCAGTACTTC.